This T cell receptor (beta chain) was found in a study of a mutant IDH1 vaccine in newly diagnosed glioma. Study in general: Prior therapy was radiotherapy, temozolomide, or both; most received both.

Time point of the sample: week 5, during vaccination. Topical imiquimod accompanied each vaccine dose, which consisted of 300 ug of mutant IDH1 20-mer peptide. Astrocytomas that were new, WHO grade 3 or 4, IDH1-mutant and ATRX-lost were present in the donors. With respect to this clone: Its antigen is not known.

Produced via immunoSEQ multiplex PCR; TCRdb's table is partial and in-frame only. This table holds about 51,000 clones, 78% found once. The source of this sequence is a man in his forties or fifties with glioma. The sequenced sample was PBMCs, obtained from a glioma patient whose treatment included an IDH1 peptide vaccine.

The CDR3 DNA reads TGTGCCAGCAGCTCCCGGGCCAACTCTGGAAACACCATATATTTT. It is translated as CASSSRANSGNTIYF. The chain uses TRBV7-9 and TRBJ1-3; D remains unclear. The V gene lost 4 bases and the J gene lost 0 bases, with 10 bases spanning the gap. Germline V lookup: CDR1 SEHNR, CDR2 FQNEAQ (reference sequence). This CDR3 contains 15 residues.